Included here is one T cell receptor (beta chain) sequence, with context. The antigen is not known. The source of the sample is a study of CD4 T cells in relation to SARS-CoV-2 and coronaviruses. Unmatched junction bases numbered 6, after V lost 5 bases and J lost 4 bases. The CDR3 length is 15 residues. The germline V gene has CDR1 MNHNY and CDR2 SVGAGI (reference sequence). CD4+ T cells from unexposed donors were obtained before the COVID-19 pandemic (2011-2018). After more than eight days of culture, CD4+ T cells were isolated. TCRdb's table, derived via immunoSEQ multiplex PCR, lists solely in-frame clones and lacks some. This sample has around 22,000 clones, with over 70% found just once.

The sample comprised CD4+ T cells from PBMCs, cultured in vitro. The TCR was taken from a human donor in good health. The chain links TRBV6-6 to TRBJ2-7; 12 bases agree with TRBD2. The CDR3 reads CASSPTSGSLYEQYF. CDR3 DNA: TGTGCCAGCAGTCCGACTAGCGGGAGCCTATACGAGCAGTACTTC.